Below, 25 T cell receptor beta chains from the same sample are listed, as sequenced in a study of blood T cell repertoires in COVID-19. Sequencing used immunoSEQ multiplex PCR; TCRdb keeps in-frame clones, though not all of them. The repertoire has 400,000 or so clones, roughly 86% of them found once; the top ten carry about 2.1%. Sample: PBMCs or T cells enriched from blood (not recorded which). The receptor source for this set is a middle-aged man in a cohort exposed to, infected with or recovered from COVID-19 (not recorded which).

J is TRBJ2-1 and V is TRBV11-3; D uncertain. The CDR3 consists of 13 residues. Germline-derived CDR1 and CDR2 are SGHNT and YENEEA. Trimming stripped 5 bases from V and 2 bases from J, with 7 bases between. CDR3 residues: CASSPRAYNEQFF. The CDR3 DNA reads as TGTGCCAGCAGCCCCCGGGCCTACAATGAGCAGTTCTTC.

The sample holds a few counts of this clone. This chain uses TRBV7-2 with TRBJ1-4, with 9 bases aligning to TRBD1. The CDR3 is made up of 14 amino acids. CDR1 and CDR2 from the germline V gene are SGHTA and FQGNSA. Trimming at V came to 5 bases and at J to 11 bases, leaving 9 bases not matched to a gene. CDR3 loop: CASSGRDRVGKLFF. CDR3 bases: TGTGCCAGCAGCGGCCGGGACAGGGTCGGGAAACTGTTTTTT.

The chain uses TRBV24-1 and TRBJ2-3, with a tentative D call TRBD2 (6 bases). The germline V gene has CDR1 KGHDR and CDR2 SFDVKD. The V end was cut by 1 base, the J end by 6 bases, with 19 bases between. The CDR3 runs to 17 residues. CDR3 bases: TGTGCCACCAGTGATTTCCTCGGACTACTGGGGGTTGATACGCAGTATTTT. It encodes CATSDFLGLLGVDTQYF.

This chain connects TRBV5-4 to TRBJ2-1; 9 nucleotides agree with TRBD2. In germline, CDR1 is SGHNT, CDR2 YYREEE (reference sequence). J gave up 4 bases and V 3 bases, and 5 bases lay outside the gene matches. The CDR3 loop spans 15 amino acids. The CDR3 nucleotides are TGTGCCAGCAGCTCGGGACTAGCAACTTACAATGAGCAGTTCTTC. Its translation: CASSSGLATYNEQFF.

The rearrangement joins TRBV6-5 to TRBJ2-2, with 9 bases identical to TRBD2. The CDR3 is 15 residues long. CDR1 and CDR2 (germline): MNHEY, SVGAGI. V was pared by 7 bases and J by 7 bases, with 10 bases of the junction left unmatched. CDR3 region: CASTPREGRGGELFF. DNA of the CDR3: TGTGCCAGCACTCCGCGGGAGGGCCGCGGCGGGGAGCTGTTTTTT.

The count of this clone is one. This chain links TRBV18 with TRBJ2-1, with D maybe TRBD2 (6 bases). The germline V and J ends were trimmed by 3 bases and 6 bases, with 15 bases remaining between them. This CDR3 is built from 15 residues. Looked up from germline, CDR1 is KGHSH and CDR2 is LQKENI. The CDR3 region is CASSPGLLPTNEQFF. CDR3 coding DNA: TGTGCCAGCTCACCGGGACTTTTACCAACCAATGAGCAGTTCTTC.

V usage is TRBV6-6 and J usage is TRBJ1-4; D unclear. CDR3 length equals 16 residues. CDR1 is MNHNY and CDR2 is SVGAGI in the germline V gene (reference sequence). V was clipped by 5 bases and J by 5 bases, with 18 bases between them. This CDR3 is CASSPSSLAQNEKLFF. The CDR3 coding sequence is TGTGCCAGCAGTCCTTCCTCCTTGGCCCAAAATGAAAAACTGTTTTTT.

This rearrangement joins TRBV19 to TRBJ1-5; D ambiguous. The CDR3 has 16 residues. The V gene lost 8 bases and the J gene lost 3 bases, with 20 bases spanning the gap. CDR1 is LNHDA, CDR2 SQIVND, per germline (reference sequence). The CDR3 loop reads CASGPGTRRSNQPQHF. The DNA of the CDR3 is TGTGCCAGTGGCCCGGGAACCCGAAGGTCCAATCAGCCCCAGCATTTT.

The chain combines TRBV28 with TRBJ1-5; 9 positions match TRBD1. The length of the CDR3 is 15 residues. Unmatched junction bases numbered 9, after V lost 6 bases and J lost 6 bases. CDR1 is MDHEN and CDR2 is SYDVKM in the germline V gene. The CDR3 here is CASRMDRGLIQPQHF. The CDR3 DNA is TGTGCCAGCAGAATGGACAGGGGTCTAATTCAGCCCCAGCATTTT.

V gene TRBV7-9 combines with J gene TRBJ1-2; maybe TRBD1 (6 bases). The V end was cut by 2 bases, the J end by 8 bases, with 15 bases between. CDR3 length equals 14 residues. Germline V gene sequence: CDR1 SEHNR, CDR2 FQNEAQ (reference sequence). CDR3 region: CASSLRGQRMGYTF. The CDR3 nucleotides are TGTGCCAGCAGCTTACGCGGACAGCGCATGGGCTACACCTTC.

The chain uses TRBV6-5 and TRBJ1-2; D is unclear. This CDR3 has 13 residues. Trimming pared 5 bases from V and 1 base from J, leaving 8 bases between. Germline V gives CDR1 MNHEY, CDR2 SVGAGI. The CDR3 region has the DNA TGTGCCAGCAGTACACAACATAACTATGGCTACACCTTC. As protein: CASSTQHNYGYTF.

V is TRBV10-1 and J is TRBJ1-5, with TRBD1 matching over 7 bases. There are 14 residues in the CDR3. V lost 4 bases, J lost 5 bases, and 5 bases stayed unmatched. The germline CDR1 and CDR2 sequences are WNHNN and SYGVQD (reference sequence). This chain's CDR3 is CASSVQGIHQPQHF. In DNA, the CDR3 is TGCGCCAGCAGTGTACAGGGGATCCATCAGCCCCAGCATTTT.

V usage is TRBV2 and J usage is TRBJ1-1, with TRBD1 as a possible D gene (6 bases). CDR3 length equals 16 residues. The germline gives CDR1 SNHLY, CDR2 FYNNEI. Trimming pared 7 bases from V and 3 bases from J, leaving 21 bases between. The CDR3 nucleotides are TGTGCCAGCACCTACGCCCGCGGGGGCGCGGACACTGAAGCTTTCTTT. This gives the protein CASTYARGGADTEAFF.

The chain uses TRBV10-3 and TRBJ2-1; D is perhaps TRBD2 (7 bases). V was cut by 0 bases and J by 9 bases, with 15 bases left in between. The CDR3 has 15 amino acids. Germline V gene lookup returns CDR1 ENHRY and CDR2 SYGVKD. The CDR3 DNA reads as TGTGCCATCAGTGAGTCGAGGGGGGGAAGGAGTGAGCAGTTCTTC. It codes for CAISESRGGRSEQFF.

The V call is TRBV29-1, the J call TRBJ2-1, with D possibly TRBD2 on 7 matching bases. V was trimmed by 6 bases and J by 7 bases, leaving 19 bases between them. Germline-derived CDR1 and CDR2 are SQVTM and ANQGSEA. The CDR3 contains 14 residues. CDR3 region: CSVSARGRGNEQFF. The CDR3 DNA reads TGCAGCGTCTCCGCGCGGGGGCGAGGTAATGAGCAGTTCTTC.

This clone was counted a single time. The chain carries TRBV5-4 and TRBJ2-2; D unclear. The germline V gene has CDR1 SGHNT and CDR2 YYREEE (reference sequence). With 4 bases removed from V and 0 bases from J, the gap between germline ends came to 10 bases. The CDR3 spans 15 residues. For the CDR3, the DNA is TGTGCCAGCAGCCCCATCCCAGCGAACACCGGGGAGCTGTTTTTT. Amino acid sequence: CASSPIPANTGELFF.

The V gene is TRBV5-4, the J gene TRBJ2-3; a weak D match, TRBD2 (5 bases). Between the trimmed V and J ends, which lost 1 base and 6 bases, there was a span of 9 bases. Germline CDR1 and CDR2: SGHNT and YYREEE (reference sequence). The CDR3 consists of 13 residues. The CDR3, as DNA: TGTGCCAGCAGCTTGTATGGAGGTGATACGCAGTATTTT. It specifies CASSLYGGDTQYF.

The chain uses TRBV27 and TRBJ2-6, with D hard to call. Trimming shortened V by 0 bases and J by 2 bases, and 5 bases separated the two germline ends. Germline CDR1 reads MNHEY; CDR2 reads SMNVEV (reference sequence). There are 15 residues in the CDR3. The CDR3, as DNA: TGTGCCAGCAGTTTATCGGGCCCTGGGGCCAACGTCCTGACTTTC. Protein: CASSLSGPGANVLTF.

The gene calls are TRBV9 and TRBJ1-6, with D unresolved. V lost 4 bases to trimming and J lost 6 bases, with 11 bases between them. The CDR3 is 14 amino acids. Per germline, CDR1 SGDLS and CDR2 YYNGEE. CDR3 sequence (DNA): TGTGCCAGCAGCCAAAGAGTCCTTAATTCACCCCTCCACTTT. As protein: CASSQRVLNSPLHF.

J is TRBJ1-5 and V is TRBV27, with D maybe TRBD1 (5 bases). V lost 5 bases and J 1 base, leaving 9 bases between the germline ends. CDR1 and CDR2 from the germline V gene are MNHEY and SMNVEV (reference sequence). The CDR3 contains 14 residues. DNA for the CDR3: TGTGCCAGCAGTACCAGGGTCAGCAATCAGCCCCAGCATTTT. Translated, it gives CASSTRVSNQPQHF.

Regarding this clone: Other DNA sequences from this sample encode an identical CDR3 as well. The V gene is TRBV6-5, the J gene TRBJ2-7; no firm D call. V lost 0 bases and J 1 base, leaving 4 bases between the germline ends. Germline CDR1 MNHEY, CDR2 SVGAGI. This CDR3 contains 13 residues. In nucleotides, the CDR3 is TGTGCCAGCAGTTACTCGAGATCCTACGAGCAGTACTTC. Residues: CASSYSRSYEQYF.

The rearrangement links TRBV25-1 to TRBJ2-3, with 7 bases identical to TRBD2. V dropped 2 bases and J dropped 0; count of bases not matched to a gene: 5. The CDR3 totals 16 residues. Looked up from germline, CDR1 is MGHDK and CDR2 is SYGVNS. This CDR3 reads CASSERLALSTDTQYF. The CDR3 DNA reads TGTGCCAGCAGTGAAAGACTAGCCCTAAGCACAGATACGCAGTATTTT.

V and J are TRBV15 and TRBJ2-1, with TRBD2 as a possible D gene (6 bases). Trimming cost V 3 bases and J 9 bases, with 21 bases left between them. The length of the CDR3 is 16 residues. Germline values: CDR1 LNHNV, CDR2 YYDKDF (reference sequence). CDR3 region: CATSRTRGGGGSEQFF. CDR3 DNA sequence: TGTGCCACCAGCAGGACTCGTGGGGGAGGAGGTAGTGAGCAGTTCTTC.

This clone occurred once. The chain employs TRBV6-1 and TRBJ1-2; 9 nucleotides line up with TRBD1. Germline-derived CDR1 and CDR2 are MNHNS and SASEGT. The V gene end was trimmed by 2 bases and the J gene end by 6 bases; junction bases not matched to a gene: 7. The CDR3 consists of 15 residues. CDR3: CASSETDRGSDGYTF. In nucleotides, the CDR3 is TGTGCCAGCAGTGAAACGGACAGGGGATCAGATGGCTACACCTTC.

This clone has a single count. The rearrangement uses TRBV27 and TRBJ1-1, with TRBD1 as a possible D gene (5 bases). The CDR3 runs to 14 residues. Germline CDR1 reads MNHEY; CDR2 reads SMNVEV (reference sequence). Trimming left V 3 bases short and J 3 bases short, with 11 bases between. CDR3 coding DNA: TGTGCCAGCAGTTTGGCTGGGGGGGACACTGAAGCTTTCTTT. Translated: CASSLAGGDTEAFF.